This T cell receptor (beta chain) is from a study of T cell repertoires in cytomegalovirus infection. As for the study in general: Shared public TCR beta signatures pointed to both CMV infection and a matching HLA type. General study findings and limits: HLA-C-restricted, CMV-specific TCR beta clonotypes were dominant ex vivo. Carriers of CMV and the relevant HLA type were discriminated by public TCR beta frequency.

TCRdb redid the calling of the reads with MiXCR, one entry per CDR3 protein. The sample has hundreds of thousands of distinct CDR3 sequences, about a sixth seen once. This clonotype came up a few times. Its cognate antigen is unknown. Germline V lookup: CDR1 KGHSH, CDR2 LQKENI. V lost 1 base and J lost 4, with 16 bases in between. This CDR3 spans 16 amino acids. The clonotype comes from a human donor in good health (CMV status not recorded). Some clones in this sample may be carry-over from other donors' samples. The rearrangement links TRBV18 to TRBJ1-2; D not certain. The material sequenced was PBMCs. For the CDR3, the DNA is TGTGCCAGCTCACCACTGGTACGCTCGGAGACCTATGGCTACACCTTC. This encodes CASSPLVRSETYGYTF.